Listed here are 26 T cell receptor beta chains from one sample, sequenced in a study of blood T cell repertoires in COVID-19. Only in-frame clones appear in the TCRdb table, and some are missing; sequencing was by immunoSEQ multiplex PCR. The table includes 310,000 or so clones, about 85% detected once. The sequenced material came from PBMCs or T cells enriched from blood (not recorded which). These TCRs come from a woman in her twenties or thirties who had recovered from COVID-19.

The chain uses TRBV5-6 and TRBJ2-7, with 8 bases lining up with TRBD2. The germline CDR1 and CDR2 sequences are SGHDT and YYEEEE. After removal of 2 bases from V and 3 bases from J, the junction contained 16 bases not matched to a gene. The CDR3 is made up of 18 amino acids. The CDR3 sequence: CASSFRAGVPGLHYEQYF. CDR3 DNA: TGTGCCAGCAGCTTTAGAGCGGGGGTCCCGGGACTTCACTACGAGCAGTACTTC.

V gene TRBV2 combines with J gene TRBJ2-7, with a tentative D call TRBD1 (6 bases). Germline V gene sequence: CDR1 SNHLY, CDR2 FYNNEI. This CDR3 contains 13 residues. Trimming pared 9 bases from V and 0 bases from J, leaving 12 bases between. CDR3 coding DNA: TGTGCCAGTCGGACAGTTCTCTCCTACGAGCAGTACTTC. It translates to CASRTVLSYEQYF.

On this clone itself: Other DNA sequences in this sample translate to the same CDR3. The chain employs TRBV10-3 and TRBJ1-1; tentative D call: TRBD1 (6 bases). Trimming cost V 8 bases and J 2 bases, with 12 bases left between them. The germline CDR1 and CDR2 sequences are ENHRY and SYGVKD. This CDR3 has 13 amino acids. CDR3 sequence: CAIRPDRNTEAFF. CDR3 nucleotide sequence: TGTGCCATCCGCCCGGACAGAAACACTGAAGCTTTCTTT.

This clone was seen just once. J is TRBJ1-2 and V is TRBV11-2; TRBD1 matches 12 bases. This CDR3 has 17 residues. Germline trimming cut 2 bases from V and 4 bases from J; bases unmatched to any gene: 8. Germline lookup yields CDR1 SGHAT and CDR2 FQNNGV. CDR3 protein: CASSLHLGTGGTYGYTF. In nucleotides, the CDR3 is TGTGCCAGCAGCTTACACCTCGGGACAGGGGGCACCTATGGCTACACCTTC.

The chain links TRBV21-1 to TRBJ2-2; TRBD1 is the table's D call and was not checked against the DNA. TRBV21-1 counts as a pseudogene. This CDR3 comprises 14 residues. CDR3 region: CASSLWAHTGELFF. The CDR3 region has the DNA TGTGCCAGCAGCCTCTGGGCCCACACCGGGGAGCTGTTTTTT.

The CDR3, as DNA: TGTGCCAGCAGGACCGGGGGGGGCGGTGGCTACACCTTC. Its protein product is CASRTGGGGGYTF. The V gene is TRBV12-3 or TRBV12-4, the J gene TRBJ1-2, with D maybe TRBD1 (6 bases). CDR3 length: 13 amino acids. Deletions cut 6 bases from V and 7 bases from J, with 15 bases between.

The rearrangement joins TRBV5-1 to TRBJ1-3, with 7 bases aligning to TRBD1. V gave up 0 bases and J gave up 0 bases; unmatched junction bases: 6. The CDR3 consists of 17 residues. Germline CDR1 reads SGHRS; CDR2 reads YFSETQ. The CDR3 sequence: CASSLGQGSGSGNTIYF. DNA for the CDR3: TGCGCCAGCAGCTTGGGACAGGGTTCGGGCTCTGGAAACACCATATATTTT.

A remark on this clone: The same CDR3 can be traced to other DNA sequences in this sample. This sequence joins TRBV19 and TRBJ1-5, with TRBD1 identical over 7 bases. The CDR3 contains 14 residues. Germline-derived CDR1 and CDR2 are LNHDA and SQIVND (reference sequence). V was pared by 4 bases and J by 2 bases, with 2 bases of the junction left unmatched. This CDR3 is CASSTTGGNQPQHF. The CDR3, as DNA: TGTGCCAGTAGTACAACAGGGGGCAATCAGCCCCAGCATTTT. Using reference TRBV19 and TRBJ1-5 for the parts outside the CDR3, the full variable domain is DGGITQSPKYLFRKEGQNVTLSCEQNLNHDAMYWYRQDPGQGLRLIYYSQIVNDFQKGDIAEGYSVSREKKESFPLTVTSAQKNPTAFYLCASSTTGGNQPQHFGDGTRLSIL.

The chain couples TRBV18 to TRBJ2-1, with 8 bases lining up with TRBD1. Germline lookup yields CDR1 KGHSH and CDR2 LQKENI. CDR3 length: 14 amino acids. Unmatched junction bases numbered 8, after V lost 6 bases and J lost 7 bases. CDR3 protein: CASSSDRGRNEQFF. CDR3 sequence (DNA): TGTGCCAGCTCCTCAGACAGGGGAAGAAATGAGCAGTTCTTC.

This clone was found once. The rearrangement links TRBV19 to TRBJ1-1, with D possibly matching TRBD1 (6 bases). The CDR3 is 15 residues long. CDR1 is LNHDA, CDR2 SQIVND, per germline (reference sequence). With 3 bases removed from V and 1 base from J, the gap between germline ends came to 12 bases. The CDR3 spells CASSMSARGNTEAFF. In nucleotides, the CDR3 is TGTGCCAGTAGTATGAGCGCCAGGGGGAACACTGAAGCTTTCTTT.

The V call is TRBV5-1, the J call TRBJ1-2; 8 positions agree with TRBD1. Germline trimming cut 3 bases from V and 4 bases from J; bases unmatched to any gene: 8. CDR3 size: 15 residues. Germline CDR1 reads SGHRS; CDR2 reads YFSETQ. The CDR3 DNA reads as TGCGCCAGCAGCTCCGGACAGGGAGAGCCCTATGGCTACACCTTC. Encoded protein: CASSSGQGEPYGYTF.

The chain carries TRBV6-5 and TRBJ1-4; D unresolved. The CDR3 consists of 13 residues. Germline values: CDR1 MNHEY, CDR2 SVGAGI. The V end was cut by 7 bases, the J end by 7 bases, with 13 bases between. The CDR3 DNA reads TGTGCCAGCACCGAGACGGCGGCTGAAAAACTGTTTTTT. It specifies CASTETAAEKLFF.

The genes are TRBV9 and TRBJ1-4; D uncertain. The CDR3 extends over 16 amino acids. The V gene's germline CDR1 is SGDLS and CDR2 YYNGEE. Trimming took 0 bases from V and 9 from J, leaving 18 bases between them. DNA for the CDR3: TGTGCCAGCAGCGTAGCCCCGGGGTCGCCAGTGCAAAAACTGTTTTTT. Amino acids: CASSVAPGSPVQKLFF.

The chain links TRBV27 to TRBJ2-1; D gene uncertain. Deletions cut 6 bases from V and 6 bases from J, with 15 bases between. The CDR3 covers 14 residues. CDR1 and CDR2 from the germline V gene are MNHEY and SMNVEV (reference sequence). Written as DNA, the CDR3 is TGTGCCAGCAGGCTACCGGGTCTACCCAATGAGCAGTTCTTC. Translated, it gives CASRLPGLPNEQFF.

The CDR3 region is CAIREGTGYGYTF. CDR3 coding DNA: TGTGCCATCAGGGAGGGTACAGGTTATGGCTACACCTTC. The rearrangement links TRBV10-3 to TRBJ1-2, with D possibly TRBD1 on 5 matching bases. The CDR3 is made up of 13 amino acids. The germline V and J ends were trimmed by 6 bases and 5 bases, with 13 bases remaining between them. Germline loops: CDR1 ENHRY, CDR2 SYGVKD.

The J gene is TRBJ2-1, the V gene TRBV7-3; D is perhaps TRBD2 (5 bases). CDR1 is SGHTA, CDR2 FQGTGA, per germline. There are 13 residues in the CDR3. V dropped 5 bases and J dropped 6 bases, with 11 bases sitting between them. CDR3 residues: CASSRDYSNEQFF. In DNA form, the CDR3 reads TGTGCCAGCAGCCGAGACTATTCCAATGAGCAGTTCTTC.

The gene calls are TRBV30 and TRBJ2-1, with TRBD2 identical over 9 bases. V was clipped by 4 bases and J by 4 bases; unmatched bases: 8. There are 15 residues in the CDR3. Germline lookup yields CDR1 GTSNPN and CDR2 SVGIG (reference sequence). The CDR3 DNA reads TGTGCCTGGACGTTTGAGCGGGGGGCGTACAATGAGCAGTTCTTC. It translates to CAWTFERGAYNEQFF.

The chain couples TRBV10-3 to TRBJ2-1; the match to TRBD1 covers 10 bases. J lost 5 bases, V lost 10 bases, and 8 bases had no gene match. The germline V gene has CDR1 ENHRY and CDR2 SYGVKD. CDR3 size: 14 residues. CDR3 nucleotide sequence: TGTGCCACTAGCCGGGACAGGGGCGACAATGAGCAGTTCTTC. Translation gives CATSRDRGDNEQFF.

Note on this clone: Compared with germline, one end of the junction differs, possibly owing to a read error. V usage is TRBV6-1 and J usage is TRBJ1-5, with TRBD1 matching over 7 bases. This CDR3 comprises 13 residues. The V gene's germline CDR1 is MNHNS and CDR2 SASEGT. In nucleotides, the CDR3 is TGTGCCAGCAGTGAAGTTAACAGGGGAAGAATGTATTTT. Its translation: CASSEVNRGRMYF.

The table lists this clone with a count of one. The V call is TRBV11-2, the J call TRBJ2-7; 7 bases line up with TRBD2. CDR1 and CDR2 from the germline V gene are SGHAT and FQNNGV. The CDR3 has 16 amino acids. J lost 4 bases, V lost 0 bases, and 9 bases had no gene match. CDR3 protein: CASSLDGGVRGYEQYF. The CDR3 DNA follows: TGTGCCAGCAGCTTAGATGGGGGGGTTCGAGGATACGAGCAGTACTTC. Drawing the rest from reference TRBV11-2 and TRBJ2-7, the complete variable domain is EAGVAQSPRYKIIEKRQSVAFWCNPISGHATLYWYQQILGQGPKLLIQFQNNGVVDDSQLPKDRFSAERLKGVDSTLKIQPAKLEDSAVYLCASSLDGGVRGYEQYFGPGTRLTVT.

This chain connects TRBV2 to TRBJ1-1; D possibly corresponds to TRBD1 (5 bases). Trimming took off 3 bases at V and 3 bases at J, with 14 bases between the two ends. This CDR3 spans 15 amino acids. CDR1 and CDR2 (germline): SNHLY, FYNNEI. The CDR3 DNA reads TGTGCCAGCAGTGAGCTGGGGGGGACCTACACTGAAGCTTTCTTT. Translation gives CASSELGGTYTEAFF.

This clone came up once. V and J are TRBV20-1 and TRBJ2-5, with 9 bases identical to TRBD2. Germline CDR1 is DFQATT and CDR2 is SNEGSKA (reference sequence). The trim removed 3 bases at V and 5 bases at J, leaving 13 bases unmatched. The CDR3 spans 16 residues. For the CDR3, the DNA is TGCAGTGCTAGTTCTTTCGCGGGGGGGCCGGGGGAGACCCAGTACTTC. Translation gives CSASSFAGGPGETQYF.

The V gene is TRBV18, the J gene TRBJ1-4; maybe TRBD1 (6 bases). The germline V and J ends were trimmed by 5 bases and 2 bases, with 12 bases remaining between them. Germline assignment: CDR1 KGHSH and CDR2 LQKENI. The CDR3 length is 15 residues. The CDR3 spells CASSGRRGTNEKLFF. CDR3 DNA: TGTGCCAGCTCAGGCCGCAGGGGTACTAATGAAAAACTGTTTTTT.

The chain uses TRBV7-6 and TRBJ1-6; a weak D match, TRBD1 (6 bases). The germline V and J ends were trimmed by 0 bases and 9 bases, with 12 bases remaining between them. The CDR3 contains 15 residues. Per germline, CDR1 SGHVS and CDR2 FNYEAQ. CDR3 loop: CASSLAQGPGSPLHF. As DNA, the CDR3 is TGTGCCAGCAGCTTAGCGCAGGGGCCGGGTTCACCCCTCCACTTT.

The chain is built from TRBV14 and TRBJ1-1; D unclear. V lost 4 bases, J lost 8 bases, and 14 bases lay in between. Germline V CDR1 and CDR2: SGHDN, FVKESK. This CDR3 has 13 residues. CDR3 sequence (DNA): TGTGCCAGCAGCCCTGTGGGCACCCGAGAAGCTTTCTTT. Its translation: CASSPVGTREAFF.

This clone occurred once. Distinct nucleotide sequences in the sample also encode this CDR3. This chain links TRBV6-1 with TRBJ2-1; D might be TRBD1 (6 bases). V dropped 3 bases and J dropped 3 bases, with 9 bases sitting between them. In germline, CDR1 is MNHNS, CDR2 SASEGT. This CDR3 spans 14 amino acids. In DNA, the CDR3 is TGTGCCAGCAGTGAGCAACAGGGCTACAATGAGCAGTTCTTC. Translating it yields CASSEQQGYNEQFF.